This TCR beta chain is from a study of blood T cell repertoires in COVID-19. Study background: The United States, Italy and Spain were the sources of the acute and convalescent COVID-19 samples. Nucleic acid was either cDNA or gDNA, and it came from T cells, B-cell-depleted T cells, or PBMCs.

The CDR3 length is 15 residues. Trimming shortened V by 4 bases and J by 0 bases, and 14 bases separated the two germline ends. The V gene's germline CDR1 is SGHDT and CDR2 YYEEEE. In the original processing: Quantification of nucleated cells was approximated via reference gene primer amplification. Repertoires were generated with immunoSEQ multiplex PCR, while TCRdb's copy carries only in-frame clones and drops some. V, J and clone size are taken as reported in that table, and D and trimming were inferred from the DNA itself. Seen here are roughly 180,000 clones, 60% to 85% observed once, and the top ten hold 8.5% to 10%.

This sequence joins TRBV5-6 and TRBJ2-7, with D tentatively TRBD1 (6 bases). The sequence derives from a woman in her forties or fifties with active or convalescent COVID-19. Sequencing input: peripheral blood. CDR3 DNA: TGTGCCAGCAGCCTTGACAGGATGTCCTCCTACGAGCAGTACTTC. Protein sequence: CASSLDRMSSYEQYF.